A selection of T cell receptor beta chains follows, all from one sample in a study of human T cells and chemical hapten exposure. In TCRdb, the 5' RACE reads were re-called with MiXCR into one record per CDR3 protein. The sample lists around 80,000 distinct CDR3 sequences, 15% occurring once. These receptors were collected from a female donor in good health. Both conserved end residues are part of each CDR3. D genes are given only for firm matches. For some rows the clone size is stated as once, few or many, or as a class when expanded; others skip it.

clone size	J gene	D gene	V gene	CDR3 DNA	CDR3 protein
few	TRBJ2-1	TRBD2	TRBV28	TGTGCCAGCAGTTCAAGACTAGCGGGAGGCAATGAGCAGTTCTTC	CASSSRLAGGNEQFF
few	TRBJ2-5	TRBD2	TRBV11-2	TGTGCCAGCAGCTTATCAAACGGGGGGGGTGAGACCCAGTACTTC	CASSLSNGGGETQYF
NA	TRBJ2-3	TRBD2	TRBV11-2	TGTGCCAGCAGCTTAATCGTTAGCGGGAGGACTTATTGGGGCACAGATACGCAGTATTTT	CASSLIVSGRTYWGTDTQYF
many	TRBJ1-5	NA	TRBV20-1	TGCAGTGCTAGGGGGGATCAGCCCCAGCATTTT	CSARGDQPQHF
few	TRBJ2-1	TRBD1	TRBV5-6	TGTGCCAGCAGCTCAAGGAAAGGACAGGGTTACAATGAGCAGTTCTTC	CASSSRKGQGYNEQFF
NA	TRBJ1-2	NA	TRBV16	TGTGCCAGCAGCCCACTTGGGGGAGACTATGGCTACACCTTC	CASSPLGGDYGYTF
NA	TRBJ2-6	TRBD1	TRBV2	TGTGCCAGCAGGTCGGGACAGGGGGTTTCGGGGGCCAACGTCCTGACTTTC	CASRSGQGVSGANVLTF
NA	TRBJ2-3	NA	TRBV4-3	TGCGCCAGCAGCCAACCACCTCAAGATACGCAGTATTTT	CASSQPPQDTQYF
NA	TRBJ2-3	TRBD2	TRBV4-1	TGCGCCAGCAGCTCGCCTAGCGGGGGGGCGTCACAGTATTTT	CASSSPSGGASQYF
NA	TRBJ1-1	NA	TRBV7-2	TGTGCCAGCAGCTTAGCTTCCGGGACACACAACACTGAAGCTTTCTTT	CASSLASGTHNTEAFF
NA	TRBJ2-3	NA	TRBV11-2	TGTGCCAGCAGTTTCGACAAGGATACGCAGTATTTT	CASSFDKDTQYF
NA	TRBJ2-5	NA	TRBV29-1	TGCAGCGTTGTGTCGGGGAGAGAGACCCAGTACTTC	CSVVSGRETQYF
NA	TRBJ1-3	NA	TRBV29-1	TGCAGCGTTGGCGCAGGGGCTAACGGCGCGGCTGGAAACACCATATATTTT	CSVGAGANGAAGNTIYF
few	TRBJ2-1	TRBD2	TRBV10-3	TGTGCCACCGCGGGACTAAACAATGAGCAGTTCTTC	CATAGLNNEQFF
few	TRBJ1-2	TRBD1	TRBV7-2	TGTGCCAGCAGCTCCGGACAGGGAATCTATGGCTACACCTTC	CASSSGQGIYGYTF
NA	TRBJ2-7	TRBD1	TRBV7-2	TGTGCCAGCAGCCCCCGACAGGGGGCGGCCTACGAGCAGTACTTC	CASSPRQGAAYEQYF
few	TRBJ2-1	TRBD2	TRBV6-5	TGTGCCAGCAGGGGAGGGTATGAGCAGTTCTTC	CASRGGYEQFF
many	TRBJ1-4	NA	TRBV2	TGTGCCAGCACCCTAGAGCGTGAAAAACTGTTTTTT	CASTLEREKLFF
NA	TRBJ1-1	NA	TRBV5-4	TGTGCCAGCAGCTCGACCCGGGGGGCAGGTGAAGCTTTCTTT	CASSSTRGAGEAFF
many	TRBJ2-3	TRBD2	TRBV27	TGTGCCAGCAGTTTATCGTCGGCTAGCGGGGGGCCTTACGCTAGCACAGATACGCAGTATTTT	CASSLSSASGGPYASTDTQYF
NA	TRBJ2-2	NA	TRBV27	TGTGCCAGCAGTTTATCGCAATGGGACGGCTACACCGGGGAGCTGTTTTTT	CASSLSQWDGYTGELFF
few	TRBJ2-5	NA	TRBV7-2	TGTGCCAGCAGCTTAATTGCCTGGCACAGCCAAGAGACCCAGTACTTC	CASSLIAWHSQETQYF
NA	TRBJ2-1	NA	TRBV28	TGTGCCAGCAGTTTCTGGAGGGGGAATGAGCAGTTCTTC	CASSFWRGNEQFF